This T cell receptor beta chain was captured by sequencing in a study of blood T cell repertoires in COVID-19. Study context: The study drew acute and convalescent COVID-19 samples from the United States, Italy and Spain. Sources were T cells, B-cell-depleted T cells, or PBMCs; the material itself was cDNA or gDNA.

In the authors' methods: Estimation of nucleated cell counts was performed using reference gene primer amplification. Only in-frame clones appear in the TCRdb table, and some are missing; sequencing was by immunoSEQ multiplex PCR. V and J calls and clone size come straight from that table; D and trimming were deduced from the DNA. Among around 64,000 clones listed, approximately 90% were seen once. Per the germline V gene, CDR1 is SGHAT and CDR2 is FQNNGV. V dropped 4 bases and J dropped 6 bases, with 13 bases sitting between them. There are 14 residues in the CDR3. The sequence derives from a man aged 45-65 years with active COVID-19. The rearrangement uses TRBV11-2 and TRBJ2-1; D is undetermined. Source material: peripheral blood. The CDR3: CASSSSLAANEQFF. CDR3 nucleotide sequence: TGTGCCAGCAGCTCTTCCCTGGCCGCCAATGAGCAGTTCTTC.